This T cell receptor (beta chain) was documented in a study of blood T cell repertoires in COVID-19 (TCRdb year 2020). Notes on the research overall: Collaborator samples came from the United States, Italy and Spain and covered acute and convalescent phases of COVID-19. The prospective study material was composed of cDNA or gDNA derived from T cells, B-cell-depleted T cells, or PBMCs. The dataset comprised deeply sampled blood TCRbeta repertoires from subjects exposed to, actively infected with, or recovered from COVID-19. The repertoires were released in a freely available public database intended as a resource for research on the immune response to SARS-CoV-2. Samples came from the ongoing ImmuneRACE study (first 160 participants) plus 1,254 subjects from 6 global collaborators. The sample metadata nearly always contained a de-identified subject ID, COVID-19 status, age in years and sex. Where available, HLA class I and class II types were obtained from metadata supplied by the sample provider rather than from assay-based typing.

Overall study outcomes, separate from this receptor: How much clinical and demographic metadata was included differed by source and by participant, and the metadata was provided uncurated.

At one collaborating source in Seattle, patients were enrolled during active infection and were followed longitudinally through the course of disease. Each collaborating institution followed its own protocols to collect whole blood in K2EDTA tubes. For TCRbeta analysis, collaborators shipped samples in one of three forms: frozen whole blood, isolated PBMCs, or DNA extracted from either of those sample types. The CDR3 runs 16 residues from the cysteine to the phenylalanine. Of all the DNA, just the CDR3 is kept, 48 bases in frame from base 1. The V and J ends are trimmed by 4 bases and 0 bases, leaving 14 bases between them. Taken from the germline V gene, the CDR1 and CDR2 loops are SGHRS and YFSETQ. On this clone: There is no known antigen for this receptor. No much larger clonotype is one base removed from it; base qualities were not supplied.

The immunoSEQ Assay, a bias-controlled multiplex PCR, was used to amplify TCRbeta CDR3 regions from genomic DNA. Concerning the study's data processing: The number of nucleated cells in each sample was estimated by amplification of reference gene primers within the assay. Sequence reads were collapsed and filtered to measure the absolute abundance of every unique TCRbeta CDR3 rearrangement. For each sample, productive Simpson clonality was calculated as the square root of Simpson's diversity index across productive rearrangements. TCRdb holds this immuneACCESS table with in-frame rearrangements only. Some clones are missing; in checked studies, unresolved V genes explain under half, and the rest has no known cause. Clone size and V and J calls were adopted from that table, with D and trimming inferred from the DNA. The sample table records tens of thousands of clones; 70% to 90% of these occur just once. Approximately 7.9% of the sample comes from the top ten.

The receptor was isolated from a man in his fifties or sixties with COVID-19, enrolled during active disease. The specimen sequenced was peripheral blood. The chain employs TRBV5-1 and TRBJ2-1; no D segment can be confidently identified. The DNA sequence reads TGCGCCAGCAGCCTGGACCAAAAGAGCTCCTACAATGAGCAGTTCTTC. Its coded protein is CASSLDQKSSYNEQFF.